The rows below give T cell receptor beta chains drawn from one sample of a study of CD8 T cells in Susac syndrome. From the immunoSEQ multiplex PCR reads, TCRdb called clonotypes with MiXCR, one entry per CDR3 protein. The sample holds over 150,000 distinct CDR3 sequences; 90% to 95% are singletons and the top ten take around 0.095%. Sequenced input: CD4+ T cells from PBMCs. These receptors originate from a human donor with Susac syndrome. CDR3s include the opening cysteine and the closing phenylalanine or tryptophan.

TRBV29-1	TRBJ1-1	CSVENPSGTEAFF
TRBV4-1	TRBJ2-6	CASSQDVTVGTSGGSSGANVLTF
TRBV3-1	TRBJ1-5	CASSQGPTPQHF
TRBV28	TRBJ2-3	CASSLQGISTDTQYF
TRBV5-1	TRBJ2-1	CASKPERDEQFF
TRBV10-3	TRBJ2-7	CAISPSDGRAYEQYF
TRBV11-2	TRBJ2-1	CASSLTGGRYNEQFF
TRBV20-1	TRBJ2-3	CSAHNLLTDTQYF
TRBV18	TRBJ2-3	CASSPLAGVPDTQYF
TRBV27	TRBJ2-1	CASSLKAGEVVLEQFF
TRBV27	TRBJ2-7	CASSLSRRGAYEQYF
TRBV12-3/TRBV12-4	TRBJ2-1	CASSLGGRRDEQFF
TRBV5-1	TRBJ2-5	CASSTEGGLSQETQYF
TRBV3-1	TRBJ2-7	CASSRGRDYEQYF
TRBV7-2	TRBJ2-5	CASSLVSSGVQETQYF
TRBV12-3/TRBV12-4	TRBJ1-1	CASRTRTGATEAFF
TRBV4-3	TRBJ2-7	CASSRATEISSYEQYF
TRBV19	TRBJ2-5	CASRTPGTGPQETQYF
TRBV7-9	TRBJ1-1	CASSLNEAFF
TRBV6-1	TRBJ2-1	CASSRTGTGSYNEQFF
TRBV30	TRBJ2-7	CACGRGAYEQYF
TRBV29-1	TRBJ1-3	CSAGQTSGNTIYF
TRBV7-2	TRBJ2-7	CASSLARGPEQYF
TRBV29-1	TRBJ1-2	CSVDRGGFGYTF
TRBV6-2/TRBV6-3	TRBJ2-7	CASSYAGTYEQYF
TRBV5-1	TRBJ1-2	CASSIAGYGYTF
TRBV20-1	TRBJ2-1	CSASLPSGSYNEQFF
TRBV20-1	TRBJ2-3	CSARPGTSKDTQYF
TRBV7-2	TRBJ1-6	CASSLAGTAYNSPLHF
TRBV20-1	TRBJ1-2	CSARIGNYGYTF
TRBV25-1	TRBJ2-6	CASSESSGQRRGSGANVLTF
TRBV11-2	TRBJ1-2	CASSLAGGALGYTF
TRBV5-4	TRBJ1-2	CASSQGQADGYTF
TRBV7-9	TRBJ1-2	CASSLTGQLYGYTF
TRBV20-1	TRBJ2-3	CSAILGRVSTDTQYF
TRBV9	TRBJ1-2	CASSVGRGNIGYTF
TRBV18	TRBJ1-2	CASSPSGGWHGYTF
TRBV30	TRBJ1-2	CAWSPDVAYGYTF
TRBV29-1	TRBJ2-1	CSVTELADWEQFF
TRBV30	TRBJ2-1	CAWSRGLAGINEQFF
TRBV11-2	TRBJ2-7	CASSSVRGAYEQYF
TRBV15	TRBJ2-5	CATSYELRETQYF
TRBV3-1	TRBJ2-1	CASSRGGLHEQFF
TRBV20-1	TRBJ2-3	CSAPHGRATDTQYF
TRBV12-3/TRBV12-4	TRBJ1-5	CASSSGQGDLLIQPQHF
TRBV5-1	TRBJ1-5	CASSLGQGANQPQHF
TRBV6-5	TRBJ2-1	CASSYSGTSDDNEQFF
TRBV5-4	TRBJ1-2	CASSLPGTDGYTF
TRBV20-1	TRBJ1-2	CSARKSEYGYTF
TRBV4-3	TRBJ1-2	CASSQLGGSGNYGYTF
TRBV4-2	TRBJ2-3	CASSQGDTQYF
TRBV11-1	TRBJ2-6	CASSLRSEGANVLTF
TRBV7-2	TRBJ2-1	CASSVDRDRIFF
TRBV2	TRBJ1-5	CASQGESNQPQHF
TRBV5-1	TRBJ2-7	CASSVSDSYEQYF
TRBV19	TRBJ2-7	CASSPGGIPPLYEQYF
TRBV6-2/TRBV6-3	TRBJ1-1	CASSRLPVVTEAFF